Following are 17 T cell receptor beta chains from one sample sequenced in a study of PD-L1 blockade in urothelial cancer. Produced via immunoSEQ multiplex PCR; TCRdb's table is partial and in-frame only. The repertoire holds fewer than 65,000 clones, with 80% to 90% as singletons. Time point indicated: pretreatment peripheral blood. The specimen was PBMCs, collected around atezolizumab (anti-PD-L1) treatment. These receptors originate from a man between 70 and 80 years old with urothelial cancer.

The rearrangement joins TRBV18 to TRBJ2-7, with 8 bases that match TRBD2. The V gene end was trimmed by 6 bases and the J gene end by 0 bases; junction bases not matched to a gene: 7. CDR1 is KGHSH and CDR2 is LQKENI in the germline V gene. CDR3 length equals 15 residues. The CDR3 DNA reads as TGTGCCAGCTCGGTAACGGGAGGGAACTCCTACGAGCAGTACTTC. It codes for CASSVTGGNSYEQYF.

V gene TRBV7-2 combines with J gene TRBJ2-7; 12 bases are shared with TRBD2. With 6 bases clipped from V and 4 bases from J, the junction kept 7 bases outside the gene matches. Per the germline V gene, CDR1 is SGHTA and CDR2 is FQGNSA. This CDR3 spans 15 amino acids. CDR3 DNA: TGTGCCAGCAGTAGACTAGCGGGAGAAGGATACGAGCAGTACTTC. The encoded protein is CASSRLAGEGYEQYF.

The chain recombines TRBV7-2 with TRBJ2-7; possible D gene TRBD1, 6 bases. Germline V gene data show CDR1 as SGHTA and CDR2 as FQGNSA. The V and J ends lost 5 bases and 6 bases respectively, with 17 bases between them. The CDR3 length is 14 residues. The CDR3 sequence: CASSTQGSAGEQYF. CDR3 DNA sequence: TGTGCCAGCAGCACCCAGGGGAGTGCGGGCGAGCAGTACTTC. The full variable domain, rest sourced from reference TRBV7-2 and TRBJ2-7, is GAGVSQSPSNKVTEKGKDVELRCDPISGHTALYWYRQSLGQGLEFLIYFQGNSAPDKSGLPSDRFSAERTGGSVSTLTIQRTQQEDSAVYLCASSTQGSAGEQYFGPGTRLTVT.

The CDR3 spells CASSLDGVGDNEQFF. CDR3 sequence (DNA): TGTGCCAGCAGCTTGGACGGGGTCGGGGACAATGAGCAGTTCTTC. J is TRBJ2-1 and V is TRBV11-3; maybe TRBD2 (5 bases). CDR1 SGHNT and CDR2 YENEEA come from the germline V gene. V was cut by 3 bases and J by 5 bases, with 14 bases left in between. The CDR3 totals 15 residues.

The chain joins TRBV13 to TRBJ2-7; maybe TRBD1 (5 bases). The CDR3 extends over 15 amino acids. CDR1 is PRHDT and CDR2 is FYEKMQ in the germline V gene (reference sequence). The germline V and J ends were trimmed by 5 bases and 1 base, with 15 bases remaining between them. The CDR3 DNA sequence: TGTGCCAGCAGCCCCAATTTGAAGGGGTCCTACGAGCAGTACTTC. Translation: CASSPNLKGSYEQYF.

CDR3 sequence reads: CAWSSGTQEPQHF. The CDR3 DNA is TGTGCCTGGAGTTCGGGGACACAGGAGCCCCAGCATTTT. This chain joins TRBV30 and TRBJ1-5; D might be TRBD1 (6 bases). The V gene's germline CDR1 is GTSNPN and CDR2 SVGIG (reference sequence). The CDR3 runs 13 residues. V was pared by 2 bases and J by 8 bases, with 13 bases between.

The rearrangement joins TRBV4-3 to TRBJ2-1; D uncertain. This CDR3 contains 14 residues. Trimming stripped 4 bases from V and 9 bases from J, with 16 bases between. Per germline, CDR1 LGHNA and CDR2 YSLEER. The CDR3 loop is CASSPSVSGGEQFF. The CDR3, as DNA: TGCGCCAGCAGCCCCTCGGTTTCGGGTGGTGAGCAGTTCTTC.

This CDR3 is CASSEARAGSSYNEQFF. Written as DNA, the CDR3 is TGTGCCAGCAGTGAAGCGAGGGCGGGGAGCTCCTACAATGAGCAGTTCTTC. This chain joins TRBV6-1 and TRBJ2-1; perhaps TRBD2 as D (6 bases). Germline values: CDR1 MNHNS, CDR2 SASEGT. The CDR3 is made up of 17 amino acids. Between the trimmed V and J ends, which lost 0 bases and 0 bases, there was a span of 12 bases.

This chain's CDR3 is CASQPGTGEQSSWPQHF. Here the CDR3 DNA reads TGTGCCAGCCAACCCGGGACAGGGGAGCAATCCTCTTGGCCCCAGCATTTT. The V call is TRBV27, the J call TRBJ1-5; TRBD1 matches at 10 bases. CDR1 is MNHEY, CDR2 SMNVEV, per germline (reference sequence). V lost 8 bases, J lost 9 bases, and 19 bases stayed unmatched. The CDR3 is made up of 17 amino acids.

The chain is built from TRBV5-1 and TRBJ2-7; TRBD2 agrees at 8 bases. This CDR3 is 15 amino acids long. Germline CDR1 is SGHRS and CDR2 is YFSETQ. Unmatched junction bases numbered 5, after V lost 3 bases and J lost 0 bases. Written as DNA, the CDR3 is TGCGCCAGCAGCTCAAGCGGGAGTATCTCCTACGAGCAGTACTTC. Translated: CASSSSGSISYEQYF. The whole variable domain, remainder taken from reference TRBV5-1 and TRBJ2-7, is KAGVTQTPRYLIKTRGQQVTLSCSPISGHRSVSWYQQTPGQGLQFLFEYFSETQRNKGNFPGRFSGRQFSNSRSEMNVSTLELGDSALYLCASSSSGSISYEQYFGPGTRLTVT.

J is TRBJ2-2 and V is TRBV11-3; D is unclear. The germline V gene has CDR1 SGHNT and CDR2 YENEEA. V was shortened by 1 base and J by 4 bases, with 13 bases between the two germline ends. CDR3 length: 16 amino acids. This CDR3 reads CASSLAGSGVTGELFF. CDR3 DNA: TGTGCCAGCAGCTTAGCCGGTTCTGGAGTCACCGGGGAGCTGTTTTTT. The full variable domain, its missing parts supplied by reference TRBV11-3 and TRBJ2-2, is EAGVVQSPRYKIIEKKQPVAFWCNPISGHNTLYWYLQNLGQGPELLIRYENEEAVDDSQLPKDRFSAERLKGVDSTLKIQPAELGDSAVYLCASSLAGSGVTGELFFGEGSRLTVL.

The V and J genes are TRBV6-5 and TRBJ1-1, with a possible D match to TRBD1 (5 bases). Germline loops: CDR1 MNHEY, CDR2 SVGAGI. The CDR3 is 15 residues long. Trimming took off 5 bases at V and 0 bases at J, with 13 bases between the two ends. CDR3 amino acids: CASSRVGALNTEAFF. The CDR3 nucleotides are TGTGCCAGCAGTAGAGTAGGGGCCTTGAACACTGAAGCTTTCTTT.

The chain has TRBV5-1 and TRBJ2-2; D possibly corresponds to TRBD2 (6 bases). The CDR3 has 13 amino acids. V gave up 3 bases and J gave up 5 bases, with 8 bases separating them. Germline V gives CDR1 SGHRS, CDR2 YFSETQ. CDR3 residues: CASSWGRTGELFF. The CDR3 DNA is TGCGCCAGCAGCTGGGGGAGGACCGGGGAGCTGTTTTTT.

The chain joins TRBV7-8 to TRBJ2-1; weak D call: TRBD1 (6 bases). This CDR3 has 12 amino acids. Per the germline V gene, CDR1 is SGHVS and CDR2 is FQNEAQ. The V gene lost 3 bases and the J gene lost 7 bases, with 7 bases spanning the gap. The CDR3 DNA is TGTGCCAGCAGCTTCCAGGGGAATGAGCAGTTCTTC. As protein: CASSFQGNEQFF.

The gene calls are TRBV14 and TRBJ2-1; 13 positions match TRBD2. The germline CDR1 and CDR2 sequences are SGHDN and FVKESK. This CDR3 has 15 residues. V was pared by 5 bases and J by 6 bases, with 4 bases of the junction left unmatched. CDR3 sequence reads: CASSILAGGPNEQFF. As DNA, the CDR3 is TGTGCCAGCAGCATACTAGCGGGAGGGCCCAATGAGCAGTTCTTC.

The chain recombines TRBV5-6 with TRBJ2-4; 7 bases agree with TRBD2. The germline V gene has CDR1 SGHDT and CDR2 YYEEEE. V shed 0 bases and J 15 bases; nucleotides not matched to a gene: 15. The CDR3 spans 15 residues. The CDR3 reads CASSLASQGRVAGYF. The CDR3 DNA reads TGTGCCAGCAGCTTGGCCTCGCAAGGGAGGGTAGCGGGGTACTTC. Drawing the rest from reference TRBV5-6 and TRBJ2-4, the complete variable domain is DAGVTQSPTHLIKTRGQQVTLRCSPKSGHDTVSWYQQALGQGPQFIFQYYEEEERQRGNFPDRFSGHQFPNYSSELNVNALLLGDSALYLCASSLASQGRVAGYFGAGTRLSVL.

CDR3: CASSIRNEQFF. CDR3 nucleotides: TGTGCCAGCTCTATCCGGAATGAGCAGTTCTTC. The chain carries TRBV28 and TRBJ2-1, with D uncertain. The V gene's germline CDR1 is MDHEN and CDR2 SYDVKM. The CDR3 sequence is 11 residues long. Trimming removed 8 bases from V and 7 bases from J, with 9 bases in between.